A selection of T cell receptor beta chains follows, all from one sample in a study of cytomegalovirus exposure and HLA in healthy donors. Data came from immunoSEQ multiplex PCR; TCRdb stores just in-frame clones and leaves some out. The sample contains about 140,000 clones, approximately 80% of which appear only once. The sample was PBMCs. The receptor set was obtained from a man aged 25 to 40 in good health and CMV-seropositive. CDR3s include the opening cysteine and the closing phenylalanine or tryptophan. A D gene is named only where the DNA matches it firmly. Some rows mark clone size as missing; the rest say once, few, many or name a class of expanded clone.

>TRBV19|few|TRBJ2-2|TRBD1
CASSTGQGGTGELFF
TGTGCCAGTAGTACCGGACAGGGAGGCACCGGGGAGCTGTTTTTT
>TRBV29-1|-|TRBJ1-1|TRBD1
CSATGQALLMNTEAFF
TGCAGCGCGACGGGACAGGCGCTCCTTATGAACACTGAAGCTTTCTTT
>TRBV29-1|-|TRBJ1-2|-
CSVGNRVSFYGYTF
TGCAGCGTAGGAAACAGGGTATCCTTCTATGGCTACACCTTC
>TRBV6-1|-|TRBJ2-3|TRBD1
CASSERWGNTGDDTQYF
TGTGCCAGCAGTGAACGGTGGGGCAATACAGGGGACGATACGCAGTATTTT
>TRBV6-6|-|TRBJ1-1|TRBD1
CAAQGTGNTEAFF
TGTGCCGCACAGGGGACAGGGAACACTGAAGCTTTCTTT
>TRBV10-3|-|TRBJ2-5|TRBD2
CAISEQAGGETQYF
TGTGCCATCAGTGAACAGGCGGGAGGAGAGACCCAGTACTTC
>TRBV7-8|-|TRBJ1-1|-
CASSPRGQSRLRAFF
TGTGCCAGCAGCCCGAGAGGACAGAGTCGTCTCCGGGCTTTCTTT
>TRBV5-4|-|TRBJ1-1|TRBD1
CASSPKGQGVSEAFF
TGTGCCAGCAGCCCCAAGGGACAGGGGGTCTCTGAAGCTTTCTTT
>TRBV7-9|-|TRBJ1-2|-
CASSLYGGGARGGYTF
TGTGCCAGCAGCTTATATGGCGGGGGGGCAAGAGGAGGCTACACCTTC
>TRBV18|-|TRBJ1-2|-
CASSPPKEGYTF
TGTGCCAGCTCACCACCGAAGGAGGGCTACACCTTC
>TRBV4-3|-|TRBJ1-1|TRBD1
CASSQRTGGVSAEAFF
TGCGCCAGCAGCCAACGCACAGGGGGTGTTAGCGCTGAAGCTTTCTTT
>TRBV18|-|TRBJ2-6|TRBD1
CASSPGTGISGANVLTF
TGTGCCAGCTCACCCGGGACAGGTATCTCTGGGGCCAACGTCCTGACTTTC
>TRBV19|-|TRBJ2-7|-
CASSIFADSYEQYF
TGTGCCAGTAGTATCTTTGCGGACTCCTACGAGCAGTACTTC
>TRBV4-2|-|TRBJ2-5|TRBD2
CASSQGAGGEETQYF
TGTGCCAGCAGCCAAGGAGCGGGAGGGGAAGAGACCCAGTACTTC
>TRBV6-5|-|TRBJ2-7|-
CASRRDRISYEQYF
TGTGCCAGCAGGCGGGACAGAATCTCCTACGAGCAGTACTTC
>TRBV11-2|-|TRBJ1-2|TRBD1
CASSLSAGGGYTF
TGTGCCAGCAGCTTATCGGCAGGGGGCGGCTACACCTTC
>TRBV5-4|-|TRBJ1-2|TRBD1
CASSPGTGPAYGYTF
TGTGCCAGCAGCCCGGGGACAGGGCCTGCCTATGGCTACACCTTC
>TRBV18|-|TRBJ2-2|-
CASSPGENTGELFF
TGTGCCAGCTCACCGGGAGAGAACACCGGGGAGCTGTTTTTT
>TRBV19|few|TRBJ1-1|TRBD1
CASQGATEAFF
TGTGCCAGCCAGGGGGCCACTGAAGCTTTCTTT
>TRBV27|-|TRBJ2-2|-
CASSYRQAGELFF
TGTGCCAGCAGTTATCGACAAGCCGGGGAGCTGTTTTTT
>TRBV7-2|many|TRBJ2-7|TRBD1
CASSITGTGSYEQYF
TGTGCCAGCAGCATTACCGGGACAGGGTCCTACGAGCAGTACTTC
>TRBV25-1|-|TRBJ2-6|-
CASSDLRTGANVLTF
TGTGCCAGCAGTGATCTAAGAACTGGGGCCAACGTCCTGACTTTC
>TRBV5-4|-|TRBJ1-2|-
CASSQFGGKLSGYTF
TGTGCCAGCAGCCAGTTCGGCGGCAAATTGTCTGGCTACACCTTC
>TRBV30|few|TRBJ2-7|TRBD1
CAWSVPGQGMFEQYF
TGTGCCTGGAGTGTTCCGGGACAGGGAATGTTCGAGCAGTACTTC
>TRBV2|once|TRBJ2-5|TRBD2
CATSGGGGRETQYF
TGTGCCACCTCCGGAGGCGGGGGTCGGGAGACCCAGTACTTC
>TRBV4-3|-|TRBJ2-2|TRBD1
CASSHRQGTGELFF
TGCGCCAGCAGCCATCGACAGGGAACCGGGGAGCTGTTTTTT
>TRBV4-1|-|TRBJ1-2|-
CASSQEAANYGYTF
TGCGCCAGCAGCCAAGAGGCGGCTAACTATGGCTACACCTTC
>TRBV7-8|-|TRBJ1-2|-
CASSLEAQDYGYTF
TGTGCCAGCAGCTTAGAGGCGCAGGACTATGGCTACACCTTC
>TRBV9|-|TRBJ2-7|TRBD2
CASSVAPLPGLPGLAGEVGYEQYF
TGTGCCAGCAGCGTAGCGCCCCTGCCGGGGCTACCGGGACTAGCGGGAGAGGTTGGTTACGAGCAGTACTTC
>TRBV15|-|TRBJ1-3|TRBD1
CATSRSGQGARNTIYF
TGTGCCACCAGCAGATCCGGACAGGGGGCAAGAAACACCATATATTTT
>TRBV11-2|-|TRBJ2-3|-
CASSLRAASTDTQYF
TGTGCCAGCAGCTTACGAGCGGCTAGCACAGATACGCAGTATTTT
>TRBV7-6|-|TRBJ2-7|-
CASSSPTGSYEQYF
TGTGCCAGCAGCTCTCCGACAGGCTCCTACGAGCAGTACTTC
>TRBV25-1|few|TRBJ1-4|-
CASSEMRRGTNEKLFF
TGTGCCAGCAGTGAAATGAGGAGGGGAACTAATGAAAAACTGTTTTTT
>TRBV30|-|TRBJ1-5|-
CAWSVDGDQPQHF
TGTGCCTGGAGTGTAGACGGAGATCAGCCCCAGCATTTT
>TRBV5-4|few|TRBJ1-2|TRBD1
CASSVTGGGYGYTF
TGTGCCAGCAGCGTAACAGGGGGCGGCTATGGCTACACCTTC
>TRBV25-1|few|TRBJ2-7|TRBD2
CASRTSGSYEQYF
TGTGCCAGCAGGACTAGCGGGTCCTACGAGCAGTACTTC
>TRBV5-4|-|TRBJ2-5|TRBD2
CASSLAGGHETQYF
TGTGCCAGCAGTTTAGCGGGGGGGCACGAGACCCAGTACTTC
>TRBV5-1|-|TRBJ2-3|-
CASSRQIGTDTQYF
TGCGCCAGCAGTAGACAAATCGGCACAGATACGCAGTATTTT
>TRBV25-1|few|TRBJ1-2|TRBD1
CAGQGQGGGYTF
TGTGCCGGCCAGGGACAGGGCGGTGGCTACACCTTC
>TRBV9|-|TRBJ2-1|TRBD2
CASSVDGWGGYNEQFF
TGTGCCAGCAGCGTAGATGGGTGGGGGGGATACAATGAGCAGTTCTTC
>TRBV7-9|-|TRBJ1-1|TRBD1
CASRGRGTGSSEAFF
TGTGCCAGCAGAGGACGTGGGACAGGGTCTAGTGAAGCTTTCTTT
>TRBV5-4|-|TRBJ1-2|TRBD1
CASSLEGTGGLYGYTF
TGTGCCAGCAGCTTGGAGGGGACAGGGGGCTTGTATGGCTACACCTTC
>TRBV6-5|-|TRBJ1-1|-
CASSLGQNTEAFF
TGTGCCAGCAGTCTCGGTCAAAACACTGAAGCTTTCTTT
>TRBV6-5|-|TRBJ1-6|TRBD1
CASSPDRANSPLHF
TGTGCCAGCAGCCCCGACAGGGCGAATTCACCCCTCCACTTT
>TRBV5-1|-|TRBJ2-5|TRBD2
CASSLTSGGPGETQYF
TGCGCCAGCAGCTTGACTAGCGGGGGGCCGGGCGAGACCCAGTACTTC
>TRBV5-6|-|TRBJ2-6|-
CASSLGLNVLTF
TGTGCCAGCAGCTTGGGTCTAAACGTCCTGACTTTC
>TRBV27|few|TRBJ2-7|TRBD1
CASSPRDSSYEQYF
TGTGCCAGCAGTCCACGGGACAGCAGCTACGAGCAGTACTTC